This is a list of T cell receptor beta chains from one sample in a study of identical twins. TCRdb called the 5' RACE reads again in MiXCR, with one record for every CDR3 protein. The profile covers a few hundred thousand distinct CDR3 sequences, with 10% to 15% appearing a single time and about 7% taken by the ten largest. These data were likewise used in another study, on yellow fever vaccine responses in identical twins.

Sequencing used CD8+ T cells sorted from blood. The receptors here all came from a young woman in good health. CDR3s include the opening cysteine and the closing phenylalanine or tryptophan. The D gene is left open where the match is weak. Size tells how often a clone was seen (once, few, many) or the class of an expanded clone, and some rows leave it out.

J | size | V | D | CDR3 | DNA
TRBJ2-3 | few | TRBV2 | NA | CASSEMMAGRGTDTQYF | TGTGCCAGCAGTGAGATGATGGCGGGGCGAGGCACAGATACGCAGTATTTT
TRBJ1-2 | many | TRBV12-3/TRBV12-4 | NA | CASSFQGSGYTF | TGTGCCAGCAGTTTCCAGGGAAGTGGCTACACCTTC
TRBJ2-7 | NA | TRBV20-1 | NA | CSARMIGGEQYF | TGCAGTGCTAGGATGATAGGTGGCGAGCAGTACTTC
TRBJ2-4 | NA | TRBV12-3/TRBV12-4 | NA | CASSPPSGENIQYF | TGTGCCAGCAGTCCCCCCTCCGGGGAAAACATTCAGTACTTC
TRBJ2-5 | NA | TRBV20-1 | NA | CSARGSTTQYF | TGCAGTGCTAGAGGTTCTACGACCCAGTACTTC
TRBJ1-2 | many | TRBV7-2 | NA | CASSLDDRPYGYTF | TGTGCCAGCAGCTTAGATGACAGGCCCTATGGCTACACCTTC
TRBJ2-7 | NA | TRBV11-2 | NA | CASSNYRYEQYF | TGTGCCAGCAGCAATTACCGCTACGAGCAGTACTTC
TRBJ1-2 | few | TRBV20-1 | TRBD1 | CSASVGGYETGALRGYTF | TGCAGTGCTAGCGTGGGGGGGTACGAGACAGGGGCCCTCCGGGGCTACACCTTC
TRBJ2-3 | NA | TRBV27 | TRBD2 | CASSGIYQGGGNTDTQYF | TGTGCCAGCAGTGGGATCTATCAAGGCGGGGGGAACACAGATACGCAGTATTTT
TRBJ2-1 | few | TRBV28 | TRBD2 | CASSFPTSGTSGRDNEQFF | TGTGCCAGCAGTTTTCCTACCTCCGGGACTAGCGGGAGAGACAATGAGCAGTTCTTC
TRBJ2-1 | few | TRBV20-1 | TRBD1 | CSARGPGQNYNEQFF | TGCAGTGCTAGAGGACCGGGACAGAATTACAATGAGCAGTTCTTC
TRBJ2-1 | few | TRBV12-5 | NA | CASGLFVSSYNEQFF | TGTGCTAGTGGTTTGTTCGTCTCCTCCTACAATGAGCAGTTCTTC
TRBJ1-1 | NA | TRBV7-8 | NA | CASSLQGSEYLNTEAFF | TGTGCCAGCAGCTTACAGGGAAGCGAGTATTTGAACACTGAAGCTTTCTTT
TRBJ2-7 | NA | TRBV12-3/TRBV12-4 | TRBD2 | CASSLSGLAGDGEQYF | TGTGCCAGCAGTTTATCAGGACTAGCGGGAGACGGCGAGCAGTACTTC
TRBJ2-2 | few | TRBV29-1 | TRBD1 | CSADRGGSGELFF | TGCAGCGCGGACAGGGGCGGATCCGGGGAGCTGTTTTTT
TRBJ2-2 | NA | TRBV12-3/TRBV12-4 | TRBD1 | CASSTPDRVTGELFF | TGTGCCAGCAGCACTCCGGACAGGGTCACCGGGGAGCTGTTTTTT
TRBJ2-2 | NA | TRBV7-3 | TRBD2 | CASSPSGSSGELFF | TGTGCCAGCAGCCCTAGCGGGAGCTCCGGGGAGCTGTTTTTT
TRBJ2-5 | many | TRBV25-1 | TRBD1 | CASSDPGQGHQETQYF | TGTGCCAGCAGTGACCCGGGACAGGGTCACCAAGAGACCCAGTACTTC
TRBJ1-5 | many | TRBV4-1 | TRBD1 | CASSQGDSSNQPQHF | TGCGCCAGCAGCCAAGGGGACAGTAGCAATCAGCCCCAGCATTTT
TRBJ2-7 | NA | TRBV10-1 | NA | CASERRPDYELYF | TGCGCCAGCGAGAGACGGCCCGACTACGAGCTGTACTTC
TRBJ1-4 | NA | TRBV6-1 | NA | CASSRDPGGATNEKLFF | TGTGCCAGCAGTCGCGATCCTGGGGGTGCAACTAATGAAAAACTGTTTTTT
TRBJ2-2 | many | TRBV5-1 | NA | CASSPRSNTGELFF | TGCGCCAGCAGCCCCAGGTCTAACACCGGGGAGCTGTTTTTT
TRBJ2-3 | few | TRBV11-1 | TRBD1 | CASSFGLTGGLRTDTQYF | TGTGCCAGCAGCTTCGGGTTGACAGGGGGCTTGAGAACAGATACGCAGTATTTT
TRBJ2-1 | NA | TRBV7-8 | NA | CASSLRPDRLVF | TGTGCCAGCAGCTTAAGGCCGGACCGTCTGGTCTTC
TRBJ1-1 | few | TRBV27 | NA | CASSDGIEAFF | TGTGCCAGCAGTGATGGGATTGAAGCTTTCTTT
TRBJ2-7 | NA | TRBV10-3 | NA | CAISDRSAVEQYF | TGTGCCATCAGTGACCGGTCAGCGGTCGAGCAGTACTTC
TRBJ2-7 | NA | TRBV11-2 | TRBD2 | CASSLAPSGRAEQYF | TGTGCCAGCAGCTTAGCTCCTAGCGGGAGGGCCGAGCAGTACTTC
TRBJ2-7 | many | TRBV20-1 | NA | CSARGQRDYEQYF | TGCAGTGCCCGTGGGCAGAGGGACTACGAGCAGTACTTC
TRBJ1-1 | few | TRBV20-1 | NA | CSAAETMNTEAFF | TGCAGTGCTGCAGAGACAATGAACACTGAAGCTTTCTTT
TRBJ2-1 | NA | TRBV20-1 | TRBD2 | CSARSVGLAGGASYNEQFF | TGCAGTGCTAGAAGTGTTGGGCTAGCGGGAGGGGCTTCGTACAATGAGCAGTTCTTC
TRBJ2-7 | NA | TRBV7-9 | NA | CASSLSDFGIPEQYF | TGTGCCAGCAGCTTATCGGACTTTGGCATACCCGAGCAGTACTTC
TRBJ2-1 | many | TRBV29-1 | TRBD2 | CSVGTGLAGEGEQFF | TGCAGCGTTGGGACCGGACTAGCCGGGGAGGGTGAGCAGTTCTTC
TRBJ1-2 | many | TRBV27 | TRBD1 | CASSSQDRGLPNYGYTF | TGTGCCAGCAGTTCGCAGGACAGGGGGCTTCCTAACTATGGCTACACCTTC
TRBJ2-3 | NA | TRBV7-3 | TRBD1 | CASSFGDRGRPDTQYF | TGTGCCAGCAGCTTTGGGGACAGGGGGCGCCCAGATACGCAGTATTTT
TRBJ2-7 | NA | TRBV5-6 | NA | CASSPVGGPSYEQYF | TGTGCCAGCAGCCCGGTGGGGGGTCCTTCCTACGAGCAGTACTTC
TRBJ1-2 | many | TRBV25-1 | TRBD1 | CASSEFDRGNGYTF | TGTGCCAGCAGTGAATTCGACAGGGGGAATGGCTACACCTTC
TRBJ1-1 | few | TRBV2 | NA | CASRGDSAFF | TGTGCCAGCAGGGGGGACTCAGCTTTCTTT
TRBJ2-3 | once | TRBV27 | NA | CASRQGGFTDTQYF | TGTGCCAGCAGACAGGGAGGTTTCACAGATACGCAGTATTTT
TRBJ2-7 | NA | TRBV7-6 | NA | CASSLGWSGSGAYEQYF | TGTGCCAGCAGCTTAGGTTGGTCGGGGTCGGGAGCCTACGAGCAGTACTTC
TRBJ2-1 | many | TRBV6-4 | TRBD2 | CASSDLAGGPNEQFF | TGTGCCAGCAGTGACCTAGCGGGAGGGCCAAATGAGCAGTTCTTC
TRBJ2-2 | few | TRBV20-1 | TRBD1 | CSARGTGDTGELFF | TGCAGTGCTAGAGGGACAGGGGACACCGGGGAGCTGTTTTTT
TRBJ1-1 | NA | TRBV5-4 | TRBD1 | CASRMEGGLNTEAFF | TGTGCCAGCAGAATGGAAGGGGGCTTGAACACTGAAGCTTTCTTT
TRBJ2-7 | NA | TRBV6-1 | TRBD2 | CASSLGLAGGVEVVEQYF | TGTGCCAGCAGCCTCGGACTAGCGGGAGGAGTAGAGGTCGTCGAGCAGTACTTC
TRBJ2-7 | NA | TRBV4-1 | TRBD1 | CASSQVQGARYEQYF | TGCGCCAGCAGCCAAGTGCAGGGGGCAAGGTACGAGCAGTACTTC
TRBJ1-6 | few | TRBV4-2 | NA | CASSQDWSVGSPLHF | TGTGCCAGCAGCCAAGATTGGAGTGTAGGATCACCCCTCCACTTT
TRBJ2-1 | few | TRBV4-1 | NA | CASSQGAGREYEQFF | TGCGCCAGCAGCCAAGGAGCGGGCAGGGAATATGAGCAGTTCTTC
TRBJ2-2 | NA | TRBV3-1 | NA | CASSQEHGANTGELFF | TGTGCCAGCAGCCAAGAGCACGGCGCGAACACCGGGGAGCTGTTTTTT
TRBJ1-5 | few | TRBV27 | NA | CASSLSSGVGQPQHF | TGTGCCAGCAGTTTATCGAGCGGGGTGGGTCAGCCCCAGCATTTT